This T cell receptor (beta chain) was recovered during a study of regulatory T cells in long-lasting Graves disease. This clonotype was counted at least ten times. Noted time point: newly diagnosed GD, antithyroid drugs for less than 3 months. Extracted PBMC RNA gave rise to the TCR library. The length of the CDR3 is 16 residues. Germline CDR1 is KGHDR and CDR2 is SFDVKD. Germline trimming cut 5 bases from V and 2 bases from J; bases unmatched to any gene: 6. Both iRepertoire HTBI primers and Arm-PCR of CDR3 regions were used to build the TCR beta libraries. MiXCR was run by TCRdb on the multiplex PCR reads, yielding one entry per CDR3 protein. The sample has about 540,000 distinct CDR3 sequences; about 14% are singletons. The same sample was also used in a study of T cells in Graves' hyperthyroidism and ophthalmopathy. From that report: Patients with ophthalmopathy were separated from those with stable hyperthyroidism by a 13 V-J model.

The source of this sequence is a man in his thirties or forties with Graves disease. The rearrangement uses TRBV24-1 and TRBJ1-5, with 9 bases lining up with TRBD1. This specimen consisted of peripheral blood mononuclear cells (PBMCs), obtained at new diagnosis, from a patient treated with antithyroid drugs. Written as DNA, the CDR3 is TGTGCCACCAGTGCCCAGGGACAGGGCGGCAATCAGCCCCAGCATTTT. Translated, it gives CATSAQGQGGNQPQHF.